This T cell receptor (beta chain) was profiled in a study of blood T cell repertoires in COVID-19 (dated by TCRdb to the early 2020s). About the full investigation: Samples covering the acute and convalescent phases of COVID-19 were provided by collaborators in the United States, Italy and Spain. The material from the prospective study consisted of cDNA or gDNA derived from T cells, B-cell-depleted T cells, or PBMCs. Subjects who had been exposed to COVID-19, were actively infected with it, or had recovered from it provided the deeply sampled blood TCRbeta repertoires that made up the dataset. The repertoires were released in a freely available public database intended as a resource for research on the immune response to SARS-CoV-2. The samples were drawn from the first 160 participants of the ongoing ImmuneRACE study and from 950 to 1,500 subjects provided by 6 global collaborators. The sample metadata nearly always contained a de-identified subject ID, COVID-19 status, age in years and sex. HLA class I and class II types, where available, came from metadata supplied by the sample provider rather than from assay-based typing. Study-wide findings and limitations: How much clinical and demographic metadata was included differed by source and by participant, and the metadata was provided uncurated.

Its CDR3 holds 16 amino acids, cysteine through phenylalanine. The sequence is cut down to CDR3 DNA, 48 bases in frame from base 1. V has 2 bases trimmed and J has 7 bases trimmed; junction bases matching no gene number 13. CDR1 WSHSY and CDR2 SAAADI were looked up in the germline V gene. Each collaborating institution followed its own protocols to collect whole blood in K2EDTA tubes. For TCRbeta analysis, collaborators shipped samples in one of three forms: frozen whole blood, isolated PBMCs, or DNA extracted from either of those sample types. TCRbeta CDR3 regions were amplified from genomic DNA using the immunoSEQ Assay, a bias-controlled multiplex PCR. In the source study's methods: The number of nucleated cells in each sample was estimated by amplification of reference gene primers within the assay. To quantify the absolute abundance of each unique TCRbeta CDR3 rearrangement, sequence reads were collapsed and filtered. For each sample, productive Simpson clonality was calculated as the square root of Simpson's diversity index over productive rearrangements. Here the immuneACCESS table is served through TCRdb, limited to in-frame sequences with V and J called. Missing clones are a known gap in these copies; in checked studies unresolved V genes cover under half, and the rest lacks a known reason. From that table come the V and J calls and clone size; the DNA was used to work out D and trimming. This sample has tens of thousands of clones in its table, and 80% to 95% of those were observed once. The top ten hold 6.5% to 8.5% of the sample.

Concerning this clone: It has no known antigen specificity. No clone much larger than this one lies a single base away; base qualities are absent.

What was sequenced was peripheral blood. The sequence is built from TRBV10-2 and TRBJ1-1; TRBD1 matches 7 bases in the middle. This receptor was obtained from a human donor in a cohort sampled during active COVID-19. This receptor carries the CDR3 CASSEGPRTGQNEAFF. The nucleotide sequence reads TGCGCCAGCAGTGAGGGCCCTCGGACAGGTCAGAATGAAGCTTTCTTT.